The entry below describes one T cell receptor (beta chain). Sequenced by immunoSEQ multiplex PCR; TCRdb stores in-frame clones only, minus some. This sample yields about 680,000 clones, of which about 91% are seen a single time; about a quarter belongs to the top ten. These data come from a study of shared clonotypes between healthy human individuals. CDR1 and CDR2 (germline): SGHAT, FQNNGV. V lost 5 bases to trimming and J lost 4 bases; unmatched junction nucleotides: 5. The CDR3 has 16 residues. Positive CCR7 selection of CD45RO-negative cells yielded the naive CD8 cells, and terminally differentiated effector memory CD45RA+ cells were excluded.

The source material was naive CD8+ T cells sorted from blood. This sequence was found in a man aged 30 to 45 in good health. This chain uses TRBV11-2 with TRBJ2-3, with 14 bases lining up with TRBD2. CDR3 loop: CASSIGLAGGADTQYF. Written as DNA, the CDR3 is TGTGCCAGCAGCATCGGACTAGCGGGAGGTGCAGATACGCAGTATTTT.